The rows below give T cell receptor beta chains drawn from one sample of a study of blood T cell repertoires in COVID-19. Libraries were prepared by immunoSEQ multiplex PCR; TCRdb keeps only in-frame clonotypes and omits some of them. There are 80,000 to 95,000 clones in the sample; approximately 85% occur only once, and under 15% lies in the top ten. Sequencing used peripheral blood. The source is a human donor in a cohort sampled during active COVID-19. The CDR3 runs from the conserved cysteine through the conserved F or W. The order of the fields is D gene, V gene, clone size, J gene, CDR3 DNA, CDR3 protein. D genes are given only for firm matches. Expanded clones get a size class; other rows say once, few or many, or leave the size out.

TRBD1	TRBV11-2	-	TRBJ2-7	TGTGCCAGCAGCCCCGAGACAGGGGTGGACTACGAGCAGTACTTC	CASSPETGVDYEQYF
TRBD1	TRBV4-1	-	TRBJ1-4	TGCGCCAGCAGCCCCAACAGGGGGACGGGTGAAAAACTGTTTTTT	CASSPNRGTGEKLFF
-	TRBV2	many	TRBJ1-2	TGTGCCAGCAGTAGCGACGGAAACTATGGCTACACCTTC	CASSSDGNYGYTF
TRBD2	TRBV6-5	-	TRBJ2-1	TGTGCCAGCAGTTCAGCGGGAGTGGTGTCCAATGAGCAGTTCTTC	CASSSAGVVSNEQFF
TRBD2	TRBV7-9	-	TRBJ2-1	TGTGCCAGCAGCTCCTGGACTAGCGGGAGTGATGAGCAGTTCTTC	CASSSWTSGSDEQFF
-	TRBV11-1	-	TRBJ2-1	TGTGCCAGCAGCTTAGAGCGACGGGGGACCTACAATGAGCAGTTCTTC	CASSLERRGTYNEQFF
-	TRBV11-1	-	TRBJ2-3	TGTGCCAGCAGCTTAGACTTCACAGATACGCAGTATTTT	CASSLDFTDTQYF
TRBD1	TRBV7-2	once	TRBJ2-7	TGTGCCAGCAGCTTGGGATTCCGGGACAGGACCTACGAGCAGTACTTC	CASSLGFRDRTYEQYF
-	TRBV21-1	-	TRBJ2-7	TGTGCCAGCAGCAATCCCGGACTAGCGGGGCCCGAGCAGTACTTC	CASSNPGLAGPEQYF
TRBD1	TRBV3-1/TRBV3-2	-	TRBJ1-2	TGTGCCAGCAGCTCGGGCCCTGACAGGGGGTTTGGCTACACCTTC	CASSSGPDRGFGYTF
-	TRBV7-6	-	TRBJ2-1	TGTGCCAGCAGCGCTATGGATGAGCAGTTCTTC	CASSAMDEQFF
TRBD1	TRBV4-1	-	TRBJ1-4	TGCGCCAGCAGCCAACCCCGGACAGGGTGGTTGAATGAAAAACTGTTTTTT	CASSQPRTGWLNEKLFF
TRBD2	TRBV27	-	TRBJ2-5	TGTGCCAGCAGCCCTCCTCCCCGACTAGCGGGAGGGCAAGAGACCCAGTACTTC	CASSPPPRLAGGQETQYF
TRBD1	TRBV10-3	-	TRBJ2-7	TGTGCCATCAGTGCGGCGGGACAGGCCCACGAGCAGTACTTC	CAISAAGQAHEQYF
-	TRBV6-5	-	TRBJ2-1	TGTGCCAGCAGTTACACAGCCTCCTACAATGAGCAGTTCTTC	CASSYTASYNEQFF
TRBD2	TRBV7-9	-	TRBJ2-1	TGTGCCAGCAGCTTATGGGGCGGGAGGGCCGAGAATGAGCAGTTCTTC	CASSLWGGRAENEQFF
-	TRBV4-2	-	TRBJ2-1	TGTGCCAGCAGCCAAGAGACTCTAGCGTCAGCCTCCTACAATGAGCAGTTCTTC	CASSQETLASASYNEQFF
TRBD1	TRBV27	-	TRBJ2-7	TGTGCCAGCATGAGGACAGGCTACTACGAGCAGTACTTC	CASMRTGYYEQYF
-	TRBV5-1	-	TRBJ1-1	TGCGCCAGCAGCTGGCGGGCAGAGAACACTGAAGCTTTCTTT	CASSWRAENTEAFF
TRBD2	TRBV4-3	-	TRBJ2-1	TGCGCCAGCAGCCGGACGTCTAGCGGGGGGGCCAATGAGCAGTTCTTC	CASSRTSSGGANEQFF
-	TRBV30	-	TRBJ1-1	TGTGCCTGGAGTGTTCAATTCGGTCGGGGGGAGGCTGAAGCTTTCTTT	CAWSVQFGRGEAEAFF
-	TRBV7-2	-	TRBJ2-6	TGTGCCAGCAGCTTAGACAGCAACTCTGGGGCCAACGTCCTGACTTTC	CASSLDSNSGANVLTF
TRBD2	TRBV7-3	-	TRBJ2-1	TGTGCCAGCAGTAATATAGCGGGGGGCTCTTACAATGAGCAGTTCTTC	CASSNIAGGSYNEQFF
TRBD1	TRBV28	-	TRBJ2-7	TGTGCCAGCAGGACAAGCTCGACAGGGTTTTCCTACGAGCAGTACTTC	CASRTSSTGFSYEQYF
-	TRBV6-2/TRBV6-3	-	TRBJ2-3	TGTGCCAGCAGTTCCACTACTTTGGATACGCAGTATTTT	CASSSTTLDTQYF
TRBD1	TRBV6-2/TRBV6-3	-	TRBJ2-7	TGTGCCAGCAGCCGACAGGGGGCCGGCGAGCAGTACTTC	CASSRQGAGEQYF
-	TRBV30	-	TRBJ1-3	TGTGCCTGGACTCCCAGGGCTGGAAACACCATATATTTT	CAWTPRAGNTIYF
TRBD2	TRBV5-1	-	TRBJ2-7	TGCGCCAGCAGCTTGGTGGGGACTATGAGCTTCTACGAGCAGTACTTC	CASSLVGTMSFYEQYF
TRBD2	TRBV7-2	once	TRBJ2-1	TGTGCCAGCAGCCACCCCCAAAGACTAGCCGCAGATGAGCAGTTCTTC	CASSHPQRLAADEQFF
TRBD2	TRBV19	-	TRBJ2-1	TGTGCCAGTAGCACCGGGACTAGCGGGTACAATGAGCAGTTCTTC	CASSTGTSGYNEQFF
-	TRBV12-3/TRBV12-4	many	TRBJ2-7	TGTGCCAGCAGTTTTCGACGGGACTACGAGCAGTACTTC	CASSFRRDYEQYF
-	TRBV6-2/TRBV6-3	-	TRBJ2-2	TGTGCCAGCAACCCCTGGGCAGGCCACACCGGGGAGCTGTTTTTT	CASNPWAGHTGELFF
-	TRBV14	once	TRBJ2-7	TGTGCCAGCAGCGGACAGGCGGGGAGCGAGCAGTACTTC	CASSGQAGSEQYF
TRBD2	TRBV19	-	TRBJ2-5	TGTGCCAGTAGGGGACTAGCGGGAACTGAGACCCAGTACTTC	CASRGLAGTETQYF
TRBD2	TRBV4-1	-	TRBJ2-1	TGCGCCAGCAGCCAAGATGCGGCGGGAGGGCCTGCTGAGCAGTTCTTC	CASSQDAAGGPAEQFF
TRBD1	TRBV5-1	once	TRBJ1-1	TGCGCCAGCAGCTTGGGCAGGGGGAGGACTGAAGCTTTCTTT	CASSLGRGRTEAFF
-	TRBV7-2	-	TRBJ2-7	TGTGCCAGCAGCTTAACCCTGGCTAGCAGCGAGCAGTACTTC	CASSLTLASSEQYF
TRBD1	TRBV11-2	-	TRBJ2-3	TGTGCCAGCAGCTTAGTCGCGGTCAGGGGGCGTGATACGCAGTATTTT	CASSLVAVRGRDTQYF
-	TRBV5-4	-	TRBJ2-5	TGTGCCAGCAGCTTGAGGCTAGCCCGGGAGACCCAGTACTTC	CASSLRLARETQYF
TRBD1	TRBV30	-	TRBJ2-7	TGTGCCTGGAGTGTAACCCCTTTTCGGACAGGACCTCTTATCTACGAGCAGTACTTC	CAWSVTPFRTGPLIYEQYF
TRBD1	TRBV25-1	-	TRBJ2-7	TGTGCCAGCGACCGGGACAGCCCCTACGAGCAGTACTTC	CASDRDSPYEQYF
TRBD2	TRBV9	few	TRBJ2-2	TGTGCCAGCAGCGTAGAGGCTAGCGGGAGGACGACGGGCGTGCTGTTTTTT	CASSVEASGRTTGVLFF
TRBD1	TRBV4-1	-	TRBJ2-7	TGCGCCAGCAGCCAAGAAGTAGGACAGGGGGCCTACGAGCAGTACTTC	CASSQEVGQGAYEQYF
TRBD2	TRBV9	-	TRBJ2-3	TGTGCCAGCAGCGCGGGACTAGCGGGAGACACGCAGTATTTT	CASSAGLAGDTQYF
-	TRBV5-4	-	TRBJ2-7	TGTGCCAGCAGCTGGAACAGGGTTACCTACGAGCAGTACTTC	CASSWNRVTYEQYF
-	TRBV2	-	TRBJ2-5	TGTGCCAGCCTGAGGACATATCAAGAGACCCAGTACTTC	CASLRTYQETQYF
-	TRBV28	-	TRBJ2-5	TGTGCCAGCTCCGGGGTTATAGAGACCCAGTACTTC	CASSGVIETQYF
-	TRBV6-5	-	TRBJ1-3	TGTGCCAGCGCGTCCGGGGGGGGAGGAAACACCATATATTTT	CASASGGGGNTIYF
-	TRBV15	-	TRBJ1-2	TGTGCCACCAGCAGAGTAGTAGCCTCAGGAGGGGGCTACACCTTC	CATSRVVASGGGYTF
-	TRBV27	-	TRBJ1-5	TGTGCCAGCAGTTTAAACCGGGATAGCAATCAGCCCCAGCATTTT	CASSLNRDSNQPQHF
TRBD1	TRBV7-2	-	TRBJ1-2	TGTGCCAGCAGCTTAGGGGGACAGGGGGCGTATGGCTACACCTTC	CASSLGGQGAYGYTF
TRBD1	TRBV15	-	TRBJ1-4	TGTGCCACCAGCCCAGGGGGCGAAAAACTGTTTTTT	CATSPGGEKLFF
-	TRBV30	-	TRBJ1-6	TGTGCCTGGAGTTTCACAGTGGAATCACCCCTCCACTTT	CAWSFTVESPLHF
TRBD1	TRBV5-8	-	TRBJ2-2	TGTGCCAGCAGCTTAATGACAGGGTCCGGGGAGCTGTTTTTT	CASSLMTGSGELFF
-	TRBV2	-	TRBJ1-5	TGTGCCAGCAGGCAGGAACTTAGCAATCAGCCCCAGCATTTT	CASRQELSNQPQHF
TRBD2	TRBV7-2	-	TRBJ2-2	TGTGCCAGCAGCTTAGCCGGGGGGACCGGGGAGCTGTTTTTT	CASSLAGGTGELFF
-	TRBV6-6	-	TRBJ2-3	TGTGCCAGCAGTTACTCGGGGGACAATACGCAGTATTTT	CASSYSGDNTQYF
-	TRBV6-5	-	TRBJ1-3	TGTGCCAGCAGTTACGGGGAGCGCCCTGGAAACACCATATATTTT	CASSYGERPGNTIYF
-	TRBV6-5	-	TRBJ1-2	TGTGCCAGCATGCGGGGGGTGGGGTATGGCTACACCTTC	CASMRGVGYGYTF
-	TRBV18	-	TRBJ2-7	TGTGCCAGCTCACGCGGGGTGATCGGGGGGCGCCCCTACGAGCAGTACTTC	CASSRGVIGGRPYEQYF